The sample holds one count of the clone carrying this TCR beta chain. The antigen remains unidentified. This sample was taken from a study of PD-1 blockade in mismatch repair-deficient tumors. Three pembrolizumab responders had their TCRs sequenced. V shed 4 bases and J shed 2 bases, with 9 bases lying between them. The CDR3 sequence is 14 residues long. Germline V lookup: CDR1 MNHEY, CDR2 SMNVEV (reference sequence). Clones were sequenced by immunoSEQ multiplex PCR, and TCRdb holds only the in-frame ones, with some missing. In the table there are around 33,000 clones, around 80% of which are singletons. Study results and limitations: Tumor-resident clones, often absent from pretreatment blood, expanded after pembrolizumab and then contracted.

Sample: PBMCs, taken approximately 6 weeks after starting pembrolizumab. The TCR sequence derives from an adult with mismatch repair-deficient cancer. The chain links TRBV27 to TRBJ1-5; D remains ambiguous. CDR3 coding DNA: TGTGCCAGCAGTTCGAGGGCTGGCAATCAGCCCCAGCATTTT. It translates to CASSSRAGNQPQHF.